This TCR beta chain derives from a study of a mutant IDH1 vaccine in newly diagnosed glioma. Study-wide context: Treated patients had a mean age of about 44 years and an approximately 60% male, around 40% female split.

This clone appeared a few times. No antigen is known for it. At the DNA level, this CDR3 is encoded by other sequences in the same sample as well. Noted time point: week 47, end of study. It was 300 ug of mutant IDH1 20-mer peptide that made up each vaccine dose, given with topical imiquimod. Produced via immunoSEQ multiplex PCR; TCRdb's table is partial and in-frame only. The sample yields approximately 31,000 clones, roughly 84% seen once. V shed 4 bases and J 2 bases; nucleotides not matched to a gene: 3. This CDR3 is 14 amino acids long. Germline CDR1 reads MGHRA; CDR2 reads YSYEKL. The chain links TRBV4-1 to TRBJ2-5; 8 bases are shared with TRBD2. This material consisted of PBMCs, taken from a glioma patient whose treatment included an IDH1 peptide vaccine. The clonotype originates from a man aged 25-45 years with glioma. The CDR3: CASSRTSGQETQYF. DNA for the CDR3: TGCGCCAGCAGCCGAACTAGCGGTCAAGAGACCCAGTACTTC.